The 7 T cell receptor beta chains given below trace back to one sample, sequenced in a study of blood T cell repertoires in COVID-19. Here immunoSEQ multiplex PCR was the method, and the copy in TCRdb shows in-frame clones only, minus some. The sample shows under 200,000 clones, approximately 82% of them seen only once. Sequences were obtained from peripheral blood. The source of these receptors is a man aged 70 or older who had recovered from COVID-19.

V is TRBV18 and J is TRBJ2-1; TRBD2 matches 8 bases. Germline-derived CDR1 and CDR2 are KGHSH and LQKENI. The V segment lost 1 base and the J segment 9 bases; nucleotides outside the gene matches: 11. The CDR3 is 16 amino acids. The CDR3 sequence is CASSPQLGTRAIEQFF. DNA of the CDR3: TGTGCCAGCTCACCACAGCTAGGGACTAGAGCGATTGAGCAGTTCTTC.

V is TRBV6-5 and J is TRBJ1-2; 7 bases map to TRBD1. The CDR3 runs to 13 residues. Per germline, CDR1 MNHEY and CDR2 SVGAGI. With 6 bases clipped from V and 2 bases from J, the junction kept 3 bases outside the gene matches. CDR3 coding DNA: TGTGCCAGCAGGGCGGGACAGAACTATGGCTACACCTTC. It codes for CASRAGQNYGYTF.

The J gene is TRBJ2-7, the V gene TRBV6-6; D unresolved. The germline V and J ends were trimmed by 7 bases and 5 bases, with 12 bases remaining between them. The CDR3 runs to 12 residues. CDR1 is MNHNY, CDR2 SVGAGI, per germline (reference sequence). The CDR3 reads CASTPSRHEQYF. The CDR3 nucleotides are TGTGCCAGCACTCCCTCCCGTCACGAGCAGTACTTC.

The V and J genes are TRBV9 and TRBJ2-1; 7 bases align to TRBD2. V was pared by 0 bases and J by 9 bases, with 9 bases of the junction left unmatched. This CDR3 has 15 residues. Per the germline V gene, CDR1 is SGDLS and CDR2 is YYNGEE. The CDR3 region is CASSVGTRGSGEQFF. In DNA, the CDR3 is TGTGCCAGCAGCGTAGGGACTAGAGGCAGCGGTGAGCAGTTCTTC.

This clone occurred many times. The chain couples TRBV5-1 to TRBJ1-6, with 10 positions matching TRBD1. The CDR3 is made up of 14 amino acids. The germline V gene has CDR1 SGHRS and CDR2 YFSETQ. V lost 3 bases, J lost 6 bases, and 0 bases stayed unmatched. CDR3 loop: CASSWTGGNSPLHF. The CDR3 DNA is TGCGCCAGCAGCTGGACAGGGGGTAATTCACCCCTCCACTTT.

This chain joins TRBV28 and TRBJ1-5, with D unclear. The CDR3 totals 13 residues. V was cut by 1 base and J by 7 bases, with 8 bases left in between. From germline, CDR1 is MDHEN and CDR2 SYDVKM. This CDR3 is CASSLFRGQPQHF. In DNA form, the CDR3 reads TGTGCCAGCAGTTTATTTCGGGGACAGCCCCAGCATTTT.

This clone turned up a few times. The same CDR3 is also encoded by other DNA sequences in this sample. The chain has TRBV30 and TRBJ2-7; 7 bases are a match to TRBD1. The CDR3 is 12 residues long. Germline loops: CDR1 GTSNPN, CDR2 SVGIG (reference sequence). With V trimmed by 3 bases and J by 4 bases, 3 bases remained unmatched. The CDR3 spells CAWSQDRYEQYF. Here the CDR3 DNA reads TGTGCCTGGAGCCAGGACAGGTACGAGCAGTACTTC.